A selection of T cell receptor beta chains follows, all from one sample in a study of blood T cells in healthy people across ages. TCRdb redid the calling of the 5' RACE reads with MiXCR, one entry per CDR3 protein. The table has roughly 570,000 distinct CDR3 sequences, approximately 25% seen once. The specimen was blood. Every receptor here comes from a woman in her 70s in good health. CDR3s include the opening cysteine and the closing phenylalanine or tryptophan. A D gene is named only where the DNA matches it firmly. Expanded clones are given a class, and other clones once, few, many or no size at all.

V: TRBV7-2; D: -; J: TRBJ2-7; size: few; DNA: TGTGCCAGCAGCTTTAGGCGGACCAGTTACGAGCAGTACTTC; CDR3: CASSFRRTSYEQYF
V: TRBV6-2/TRBV6-3; D: -; J: TRBJ2-1; size: -; DNA: TGTGCCAGCAGATCCCTGAGCTCCTACAATGAGCAGTTCTTC; CDR3: CASRSLSSYNEQFF
V: TRBV5-1; D: TRBD1; J: TRBJ2-6; size: -; DNA: TGCGCCAGCAGCAAGGACAGGGCGACTGGGGCCAACGTCCTGACTTTC; CDR3: CASSKDRATGANVLTF
V: TRBV7-9; D: -; J: TRBJ1-1; size: -; DNA: TGTGCCAGCAGCTACTACTGGGGGGACACTGAAGCTTTCTTT; CDR3: CASSYYWGDTEAFF
V: TRBV5-1; D: TRBD2; J: TRBJ2-3; size: -; DNA: TGCGCCGGCAGCCCCTTGGGAGCGGGGAGCACAGATACGCAGTATTTT; CDR3: CAGSPLGAGSTDTQYF
V: TRBV7-9; D: TRBD2; J: TRBJ2-1; size: -; DNA: TGTGCCAGCAGCACGACTAGCGGGGACAATGAGCAGTTCTTC; CDR3: CASSTTSGDNEQFF
V: TRBV29-1; D: -; J: TRBJ1-2; size: many; DNA: TGCAGCGTTTTTCTAACGGATAACTATGGCTACACCTTC; CDR3: CSVFLTDNYGYTF
V: TRBV3-1; D: TRBD2; J: TRBJ2-1; size: -; DNA: TGTGCCAGCAGCTTCCTAGCGGGGGGAGAGCAGTTCTTC; CDR3: CASSFLAGGEQFF
V: TRBV4-1; D: -; J: TRBJ2-1; size: -; DNA: TGCGCCAGCAGCCAAGGATTTCGAGGTGAGCAGTTCTTC; CDR3: CASSQGFRGEQFF
V: TRBV7-9; D: -; J: TRBJ1-2; size: -; DNA: TGTGCCAGCAGCTTCTTGGACAGACTTAACTATGGCTACACCTTC; CDR3: CASSFLDRLNYGYTF
V: TRBV3-1; D: TRBD2; J: TRBJ2-5; size: -; DNA: TGTGCCAGCAGCCAAGTACGGCTAGCGGGGGGAAGATTCCAAGAGACCCAGTACTTC; CDR3: CASSQVRLAGGRFQETQYF
V: TRBV3-1; D: TRBD1; J: TRBJ1-1; size: -; DNA: TGTGCCAGCAGCCAATGGGACAGGGACACTGAAGCTTTCTTT; CDR3: CASSQWDRDTEAFF
V: TRBV7-9; D: TRBD2; J: TRBJ2-5; size: few; DNA: TGTGCCAGCAGCTTAAGGGCGGGGGGCCAAGAGACCCAGTACTTC; CDR3: CASSLRAGGQETQYF
V: TRBV11-3; D: -; J: TRBJ2-1; size: few; DNA: TGTGCCAGCAGCCCCTACAGGAGAGCGGGCTCGGCGCTCTTC; CDR3: CASSPYRRAGSALF
V: TRBV7-3; D: TRBD2; J: TRBJ2-5; size: -; DNA: TGTGCCAGCAGCCCCCGCGGGGGTGACCAAGAGACCCAGTACTTC; CDR3: CASSPRGGDQETQYF
V: TRBV6-1; D: -; J: TRBJ2-1; size: -; DNA: TGTGCCAGCAGTGAAGCCTGGCAGGGCAGTGAGCAGTTCTTC; CDR3: CASSEAWQGSEQFF
V: TRBV6-2/TRBV6-3; D: -; J: TRBJ2-1; size: -; DNA: TGTGCCAGCAGCCCCCTCCTAGGGCAGGCTGTAAACAATGAGCAGTTCTTC; CDR3: CASSPLLGQAVNNEQFF
V: TRBV4-2; D: TRBD2; J: TRBJ2-3; size: -; DNA: TGTGCCAGCAGCCAATCTACCGGGACTAGCGGGGGAGGCCCAGATACGCAGTATTTT; CDR3: CASSQSTGTSGGGPDTQYF
V: TRBV29-1; D: -; J: TRBJ1-3; size: -; DNA: TGCAGCGTTGAGCCCTACTCTGGAAACACCATATATTTT; CDR3: CSVEPYSGNTIYF
V: TRBV30; D: -; J: TRBJ1-5; size: -; DNA: TGTGCCTGGAGTAGAGGGGGGGATCAGCCCCAGCATTTT; CDR3: CAWSRGGDQPQHF
V: TRBV20-1; D: -; J: TRBJ1-5; size: -; DNA: TGCAGTGCTAGTCTGTCTCAACTCAATCAGCCCCAGCATTTT; CDR3: CSASLSQLNQPQHF
V: TRBV12-3/TRBV12-4; D: -; J: TRBJ2-7; size: -; DNA: TGTGCCAGCAGTTTAAGTCAGATCTACGAGCAGTACTTC; CDR3: CASSLSQIYEQYF